This T cell receptor beta chain was captured in a study of T cells after yellow fever vaccination. 5'RACE template switching added a universal primer site and UMIs to TCR cDNA. MiXCR, run by TCRdb on the 5' RACE reads, gives a single entry per CDR3 protein. The table has about 120,000 distinct CDR3 sequences, roughly 15% seen once; the top ten hold roughly 44%. The germline gives CDR1 SEHNR, CDR2 FQNEAQ (reference sequence). The CDR3 loop spans 15 amino acids. The V and J ends lost 1 base and 3 bases respectively, with 11 bases between them. The chain combines TRBV7-9 with TRBJ2-3; D not certain. The sequence came from a man aged 18 to 29 who received the YFV17D yellow fever vaccine. Sequenced here: CD8+ T cells sorted from PBMCs, sampled 5 days after the yellow fever booster vaccination. The CDR3 sequence: CASSLDGELTDTQYF. The CDR3 DNA sequence: TGTGCCAGCAGCTTAGACGGTGAGCTTACAGATACGCAGTATTTT.